This TCR beta chain was identified during a study of T cell repertoires in cytomegalovirus infection. TCRdb fed the reads into MiXCR, producing one record per CDR3 protein. The sample records hundreds of thousands of distinct CDR3 sequences, about 33% being singletons. With 5 bases clipped from V and 5 bases from J, the junction kept 12 bases outside the gene matches. The V gene's germline CDR1 is SGHAT and CDR2 FQNNGV. The CDR3 length is 18 residues. Turning to this clonotype: Its antigen is not known.

This clonotype was sampled from a human donor in good health (CMV status not recorded). Some clones in this sample may be carry-over from other donors' samples. The rearrangement uses TRBV11-2 and TRBJ2-5; 15 bases align to TRBD2. Sequences were derived from cultured PBMCs, sampled from culture after CMV antigen stimulation. CDR3 protein: CASSVRWTSGRGSETQYF. Here the CDR3 DNA reads TGTGCCAGCAGCGTAAGATGGACTAGCGGGAGGGGTTCCGAGACCCAGTACTTC.